The source of this TCR beta chain is a study of blood T cell repertoires in COVID-19 (dated by TCRdb to about 2020). Context from the whole study: Collaborator samples came from the United States, Italy and Spain and covered acute and convalescent phases of COVID-19. A de-identified subject ID, COVID-19 status, age in years and sex were almost always included in the sample metadata. The prospective study material was composed of cDNA or gDNA derived from T cells, B-cell-depleted T cells, or PBMCs. The dataset comprised deeply sampled blood TCRbeta repertoires from subjects exposed to, actively infected with, or recovered from COVID-19. Where HLA class I and class II types were available, the types were taken from metadata supplied by the sample provider, not from assay-based typing. The samples were drawn from the first 160 participants of the ongoing ImmuneRACE study and from about 1,200 subjects provided by 6 global collaborators. A freely available public database, intended as a resource for researchers studying the immune response to SARS-CoV-2, is where the repertoires were released.

The immunoSEQ Assay, a bias-controlled multiplex PCR, was used to amplify TCRbeta CDR3 regions from genomic DNA. From the authors' description of their analysis: Within the assay, amplification of reference gene primers was used to estimate how many nucleated cells each sample contained. To quantify the absolute abundance of each unique TCRbeta CDR3 rearrangement, sequence reads were collapsed and filtered. For each sample, productive Simpson clonality was calculated as the square root of Simpson's diversity index across productive rearrangements. TCRdb's version of the immuneACCESS table is confined to in-frame rearrangements and falls short of the full clone set. An unresolved V gene accounts for under half of the shortfall where checked; the remainder is of unknown origin. That table supplies the V and J calls and clone size; D and trimming were determined from the DNA. Here the sample has under 200,000 clones; more than 75% occur a single time. About 5% of the sample is held by the ten biggest clonotypes.

Whole blood was collected in K2EDTA tubes by collaborating institutions according to the institutions' own protocols. For TCRbeta analysis, collaborator samples were shipped as frozen whole blood, as isolated PBMCs, or as DNA extracted from either sample type. A remark on this clone: Its antigen target is currently unknown. No much larger clonotype is one base removed from it; base qualities were not supplied.

Its CDR3 holds 14 amino acids, cysteine through phenylalanine. The read is trimmed to its CDR3 DNA, 42 bases read in frame from base 1. After removal of 6 bases from V and 0 bases from J, the junction retains 3 bases not matched to a gene. Via the germline V gene, CDR1 is SGHRS and CDR2 YFSETQ. Overall study outcomes, separate from this receptor: Clinical and demographic metadata were provided uncurated, with the amount varying by source and participant.

The chain was built from TRBV5-1 and TRBJ2-1; TRBD2 lines up with 7 middle nucleotides. Material for sequencing was peripheral blood. This TCR came from a woman older than 75 with acute or convalescent COVID-19. The DNA reads TGCGCCAGCAACCCGGGAGGCTCCTACAATGAGCAGTTCTTC. Translated, this gives CASNPGGSYNEQFF. This CDR3, with the reference TRBV5-1 and TRBJ2-1 proteins standing in past its ends, gives the full variable domain KAGVTQTPRYLIKTRGQQVTLSCSPISGHRSVSWYQQTPGQGLQFLFEYFSETQRNKGNFPGRFSGRQFSNSRSEMNVSTLELGDSALYLCASNPGGSYNEQFFGPGTRLTVL.